The T cell receptor (beta chain) described here comes from a study of monozygotic twins with inflammatory bowel disease. Total RNA, at roughly 3.5 ug, went into every TCR library. UMIs that included a 6-nucleotide sample barcode were added by template switching, which took place during cDNA synthesis. With the 5' RACE reads reprocessed, TCRdb shows one record per CDR3 protein and no DNA. In all, the sample yields fewer than 550,000 distinct CDR3 sequences. The CDR3 sequence is 13 residues long. Broader study findings: Inverse Simpson values showed less TCRbeta diversity in IBD patients than in their healthy co-twins.

Concerning this clonotype itself: What it binds is unknown.

This sequence joins TRBV12-3 or TRBV12-4 and TRBJ1-2. The sequence came from a human donor with ulcerative colitis or Crohn's disease, or a healthy co-twin of an affected twin (not recorded which). What was sequenced was blood. CDR3 protein: CASSPAFPGGYTF.